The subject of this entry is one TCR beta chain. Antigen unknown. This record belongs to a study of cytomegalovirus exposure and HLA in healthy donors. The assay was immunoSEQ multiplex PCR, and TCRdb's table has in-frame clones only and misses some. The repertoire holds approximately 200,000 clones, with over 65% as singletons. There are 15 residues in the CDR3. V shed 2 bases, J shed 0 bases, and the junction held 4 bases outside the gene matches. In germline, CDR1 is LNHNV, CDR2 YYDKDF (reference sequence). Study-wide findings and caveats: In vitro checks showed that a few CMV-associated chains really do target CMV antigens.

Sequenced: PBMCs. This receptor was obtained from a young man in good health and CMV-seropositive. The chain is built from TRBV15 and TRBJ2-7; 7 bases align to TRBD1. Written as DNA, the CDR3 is TGTGCCACCAGCAGACAGAGGGACAGCTCCTACGAGCAGTACTTC. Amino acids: CATSRQRDSSYEQYF.